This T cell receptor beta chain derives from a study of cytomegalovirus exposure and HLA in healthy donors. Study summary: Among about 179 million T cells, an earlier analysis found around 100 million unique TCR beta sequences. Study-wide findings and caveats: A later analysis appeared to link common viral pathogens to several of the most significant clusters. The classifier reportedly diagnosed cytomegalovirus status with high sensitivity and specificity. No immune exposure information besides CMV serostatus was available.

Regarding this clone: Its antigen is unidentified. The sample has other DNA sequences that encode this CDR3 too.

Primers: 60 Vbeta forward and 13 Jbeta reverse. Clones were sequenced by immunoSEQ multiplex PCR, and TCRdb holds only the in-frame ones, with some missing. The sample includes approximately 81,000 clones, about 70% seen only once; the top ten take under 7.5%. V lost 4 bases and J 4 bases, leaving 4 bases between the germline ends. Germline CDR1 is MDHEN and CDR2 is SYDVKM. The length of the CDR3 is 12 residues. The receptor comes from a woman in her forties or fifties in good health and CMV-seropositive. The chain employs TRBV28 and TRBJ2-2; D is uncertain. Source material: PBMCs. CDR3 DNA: TGTGCCAGCAGTTATAGCACCGGGGAGCTGTTTTTT. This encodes CASSYSTGELFF.